This TCR beta chain was found in a study of Ad26.COV2.S vaccination and SARS-CoV-2 variants. J lost 9 bases, V lost 5 bases, and 7 bases had no gene match. Looked up from germline, CDR1 is LNHDA and CDR2 is SQIVND (reference sequence). This CDR3 region has 14 residues. Treatment in this sample: 15 to 20 received Ad26.COV2.S at low or high dose, single or two shots; a few received placebo; per-sample allocation not given. Repertoires come from day 63 after the first vaccine or placebo injection. Sequenced by immunoSEQ multiplex PCR; TCRdb stores in-frame clones only, minus some. Among around 340,000 clones, around nine tenths were seen once, and the ten largest hold 5%.

The sequence was obtained from a person between 18 and 60 years old who received the Ad26.COV2.S COVID-19 vaccine or a placebo. The chain joins TRBV19 to TRBJ2-1; 10 nucleotides align to TRBD1. This material consisted of peripheral blood, taken in a trial of Ad26.COV2.S vaccine versus placebo. CDR3 region: CASSLGGQGSEQFF. The CDR3 coding sequence is TGTGCCAGTAGTCTAGGGGGACAGGGGAGTGAGCAGTTCTTC. Full variable domain (outside the CDR3, taken from reference TRBV19 and TRBJ2-1): DGGITQSPKYLFRKEGQNVTLSCEQNLNHDAMYWYRQDPGQGLRLIYYSQIVNDFQKGDIAEGYSVSREKKESFPLTVTSAQKNPTAFYLCASSLGGQGSEQFFGPGTRLTVL.